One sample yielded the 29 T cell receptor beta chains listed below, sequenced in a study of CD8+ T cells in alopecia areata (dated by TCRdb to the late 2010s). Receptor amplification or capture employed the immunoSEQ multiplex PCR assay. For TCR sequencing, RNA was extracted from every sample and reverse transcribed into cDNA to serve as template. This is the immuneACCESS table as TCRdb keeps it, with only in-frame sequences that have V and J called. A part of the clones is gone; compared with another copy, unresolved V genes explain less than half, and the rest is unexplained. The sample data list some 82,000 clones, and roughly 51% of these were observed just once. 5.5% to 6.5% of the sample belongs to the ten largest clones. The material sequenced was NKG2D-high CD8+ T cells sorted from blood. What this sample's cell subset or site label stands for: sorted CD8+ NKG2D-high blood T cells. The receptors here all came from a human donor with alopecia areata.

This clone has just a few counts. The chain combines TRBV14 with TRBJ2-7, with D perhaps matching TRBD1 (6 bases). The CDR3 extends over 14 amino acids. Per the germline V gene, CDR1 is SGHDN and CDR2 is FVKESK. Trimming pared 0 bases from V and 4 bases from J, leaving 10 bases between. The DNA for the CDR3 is TGTGCCAGCAGCCAAGAACAGGGAAGATACGAGCAGTACTTC. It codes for CASSQEQGRYEQYF.

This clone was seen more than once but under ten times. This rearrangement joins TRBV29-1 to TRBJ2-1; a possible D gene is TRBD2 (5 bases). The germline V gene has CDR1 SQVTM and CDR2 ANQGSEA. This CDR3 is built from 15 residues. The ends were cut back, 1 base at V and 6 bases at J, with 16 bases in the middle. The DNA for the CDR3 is TGCAGCGTTGAAGGGTATCGGCTAGCCCGCAATGAGCAGTTCTTC. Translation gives CSVEGYRLARNEQFF.

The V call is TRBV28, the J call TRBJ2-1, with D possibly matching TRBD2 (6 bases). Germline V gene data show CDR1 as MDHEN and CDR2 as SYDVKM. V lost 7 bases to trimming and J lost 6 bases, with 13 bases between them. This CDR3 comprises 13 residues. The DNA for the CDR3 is TGTGCCAGCACCAACCTCGGGGGCAATGAGCAGTTCTTC. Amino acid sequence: CASTNLGGNEQFF.

The CDR3 spells CASGPTSGTYEQYF. The DNA of the CDR3 is TGTGCCAGCGGCCCGACTAGCGGAACCTACGAGCAGTACTTC. This chain uses TRBV7-2 with TRBJ2-7, with 9 bases matching TRBD2. This CDR3 region has 14 residues. Germline assignment: CDR1 SGHTA and CDR2 FQGNSA. V lost 8 bases to trimming and J lost 2 bases; unmatched junction nucleotides: 7.

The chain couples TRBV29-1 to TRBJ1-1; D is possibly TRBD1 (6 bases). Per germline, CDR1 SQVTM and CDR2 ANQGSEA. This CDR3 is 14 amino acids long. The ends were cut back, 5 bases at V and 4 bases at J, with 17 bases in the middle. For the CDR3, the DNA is TGCAGCGTTTATACAGGGTCGGGTAGCACTGAAGCTTTCTTT. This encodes CSVYTGSGSTEAFF. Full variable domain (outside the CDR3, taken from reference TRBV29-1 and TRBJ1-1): SAVISQKPSRDICQRGTSLTIQCQVDSQVTMMFWYRQQPGQSLTLIATANQGSEATYESGFVIDKFPISRPNLTFSTLTVSNMSPEDSSIYLCSVYTGSGSTEAFFGQGTRLTVV.

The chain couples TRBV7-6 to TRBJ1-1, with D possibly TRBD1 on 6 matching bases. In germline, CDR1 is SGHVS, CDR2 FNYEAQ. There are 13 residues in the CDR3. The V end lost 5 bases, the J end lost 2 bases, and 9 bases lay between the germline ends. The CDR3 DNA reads TGTGCCAGCAGCCCGGGACATAACACTGAAGCTTTCTTT. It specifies CASSPGHNTEAFF.

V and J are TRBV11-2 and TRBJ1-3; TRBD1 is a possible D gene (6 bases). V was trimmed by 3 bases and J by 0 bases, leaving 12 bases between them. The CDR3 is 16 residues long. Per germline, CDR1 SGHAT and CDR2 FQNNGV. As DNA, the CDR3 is TGTGCCAGCAGCTTCCCACAGGGATTCTCTGGAAACACCATATATTTT. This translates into CASSFPQGFSGNTIYF.

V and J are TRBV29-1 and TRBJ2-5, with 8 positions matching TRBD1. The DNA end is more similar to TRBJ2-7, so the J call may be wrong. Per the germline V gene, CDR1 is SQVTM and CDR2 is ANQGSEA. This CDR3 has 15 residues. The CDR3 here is CSVEDRTGSSYEQYF. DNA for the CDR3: TGCAGCGTTGAGGATAGGACAGGGAGCTCCTACGAGCAGTACTTC.

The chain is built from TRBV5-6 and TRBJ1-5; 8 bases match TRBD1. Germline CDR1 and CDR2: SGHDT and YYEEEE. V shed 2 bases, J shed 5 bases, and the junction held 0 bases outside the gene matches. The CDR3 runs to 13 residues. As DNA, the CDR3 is TGTGCCAGCAGCTTACAGGGGGATCAGCCCCAGCATTTT. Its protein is CASSLQGDQPQHF.

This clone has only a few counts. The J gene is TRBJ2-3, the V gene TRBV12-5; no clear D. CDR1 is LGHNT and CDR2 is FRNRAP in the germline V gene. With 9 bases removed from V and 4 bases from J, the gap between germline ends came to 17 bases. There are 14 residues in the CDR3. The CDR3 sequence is CASGPPAEADTQYF. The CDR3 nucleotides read TGTGCTAGCGGACCTCCGGCAGAGGCAGATACGCAGTATTTT. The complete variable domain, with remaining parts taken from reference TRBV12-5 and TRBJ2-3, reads DARVTQTPRHKVTEMGQEVTMRCQPILGHNTVFWYRQTMMQGLELLAYFRNRAPLDDSGMPKDRFSAEMPDATLATLKIQPSEPRDSAVYFCASGPPAEADTQYFGPGTRLTVL.

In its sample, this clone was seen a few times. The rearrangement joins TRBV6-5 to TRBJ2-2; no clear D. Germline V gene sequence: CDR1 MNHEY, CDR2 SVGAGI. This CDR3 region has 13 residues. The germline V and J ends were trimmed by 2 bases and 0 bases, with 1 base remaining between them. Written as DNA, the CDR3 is TGTGCCAGCAGTTACACGAACACCGGGGAGCTGTTTTTT. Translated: CASSYTNTGELFF.

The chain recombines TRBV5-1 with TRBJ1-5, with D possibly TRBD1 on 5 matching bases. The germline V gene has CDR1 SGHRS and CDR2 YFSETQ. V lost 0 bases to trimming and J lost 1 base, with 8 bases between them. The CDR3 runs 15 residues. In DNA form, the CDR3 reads TGCGCCAGCAGCTTGGGGGCAGGGAGCAATCAGCCCCAGCATTTT. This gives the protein CASSLGAGSNQPQHF. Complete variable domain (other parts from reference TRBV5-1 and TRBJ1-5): KAGVTQTPRYLIKTRGQQVTLSCSPISGHRSVSWYQQTPGQGLQFLFEYFSETQRNKGNFPGRFSGRQFSNSRSEMNVSTLELGDSALYLCASSLGAGSNQPQHFGDGTRLSIL.

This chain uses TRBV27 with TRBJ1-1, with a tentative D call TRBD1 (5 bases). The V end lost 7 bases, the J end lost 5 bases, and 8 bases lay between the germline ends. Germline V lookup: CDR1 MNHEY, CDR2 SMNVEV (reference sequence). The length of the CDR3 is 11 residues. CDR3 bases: TGTGCCAGCACGGAGGGGACTGAAGCTTTCTTT. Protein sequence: CASTEGTEAFF.

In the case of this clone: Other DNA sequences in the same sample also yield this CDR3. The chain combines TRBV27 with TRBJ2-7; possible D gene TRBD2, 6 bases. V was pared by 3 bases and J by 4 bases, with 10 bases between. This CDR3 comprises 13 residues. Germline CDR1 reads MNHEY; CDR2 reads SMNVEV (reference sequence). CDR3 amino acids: CASSLRGGYEQYF. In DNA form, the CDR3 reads TGTGCCAGCAGTTTGCGGGGAGGATACGAGCAGTACTTC.

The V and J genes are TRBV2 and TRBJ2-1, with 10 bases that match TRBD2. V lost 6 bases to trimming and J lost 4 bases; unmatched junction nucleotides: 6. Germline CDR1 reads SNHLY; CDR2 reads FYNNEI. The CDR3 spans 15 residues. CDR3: CASRNGLAEYNEQFF. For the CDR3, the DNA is TGTGCCAGCAGAAACGGACTAGCGGAATACAATGAGCAGTTCTTC.

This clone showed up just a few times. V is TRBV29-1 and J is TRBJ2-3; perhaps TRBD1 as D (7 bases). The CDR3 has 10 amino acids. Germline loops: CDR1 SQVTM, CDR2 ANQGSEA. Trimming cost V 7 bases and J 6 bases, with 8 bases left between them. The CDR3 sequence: CSAGGDTQYF. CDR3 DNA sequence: TGCAGCGCAGGGGGGGATACGCAGTATTTT.

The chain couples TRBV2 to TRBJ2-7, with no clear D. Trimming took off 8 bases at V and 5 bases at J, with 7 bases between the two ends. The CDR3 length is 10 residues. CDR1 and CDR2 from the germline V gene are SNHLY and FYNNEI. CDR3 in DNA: TGTGCCAGCGTCGGACACGAGCAGTACTTC. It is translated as CASVGHEQYF. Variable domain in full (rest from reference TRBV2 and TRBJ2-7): EPEVTQTPSHQVTQMGQEVILRCVPISNHLYFYWYRQILGQKVEFLVSFYNNEISEKSEIFDDQFSVERPDGSNFTLKIRSTKLEDSAMYFCASVGHEQYFGPGTRLTVT.

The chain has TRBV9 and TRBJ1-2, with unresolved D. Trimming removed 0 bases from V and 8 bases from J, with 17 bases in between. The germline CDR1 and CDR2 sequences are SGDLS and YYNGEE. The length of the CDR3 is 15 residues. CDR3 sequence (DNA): TGTGCCAGCAGCGTAGATGTCGGGGTGGGCGGCGGCTACACCTTC. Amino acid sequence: CASSVDVGVGGGYTF. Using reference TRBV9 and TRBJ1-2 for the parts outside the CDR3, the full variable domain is DSGVTQTPKHLITATGQRVTLRCSPRSGDLSVYWYQQSLDQGLQFLIQYYNGEERAKGNILERFSAQQFPDLHSELNLSSLELGDSALYFCASSVDVGVGGGYTFGSGTRLTVV.

The CDR3 sequence is CASSQGSGLEPYGYTF. The CDR3 DNA is TGCGCCAGCAGCCAAGGCTCAGGGTTAGAACCCTATGGCTACACCTTC. The chain has TRBV4-1 and TRBJ1-2, with D possibly TRBD1 on 5 matching bases. Germline-derived CDR1 and CDR2 are MGHRA and YSYEKL. Trimming took off 1 base at V and 4 bases at J, with 16 bases between the two ends. This CDR3 is 16 amino acids long.

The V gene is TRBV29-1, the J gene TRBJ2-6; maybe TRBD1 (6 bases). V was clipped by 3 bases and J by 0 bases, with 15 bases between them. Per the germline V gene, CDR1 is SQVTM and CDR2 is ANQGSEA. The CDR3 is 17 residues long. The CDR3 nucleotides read TGCAGCGTTGAGAGGTGGACAGCAAGCTCTGGGGCCAACGTCCTGACTTTC. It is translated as CSVERWTASSGANVLTF.

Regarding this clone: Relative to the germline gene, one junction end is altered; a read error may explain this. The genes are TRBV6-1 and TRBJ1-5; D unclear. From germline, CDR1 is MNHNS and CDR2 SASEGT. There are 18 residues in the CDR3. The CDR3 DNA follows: TGTGCCAGCAGGGAAGCGGGCCACATACGAACAACCAATCAGCCCCAGCATTTT. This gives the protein CASREAGHIRTTNQPQHF.

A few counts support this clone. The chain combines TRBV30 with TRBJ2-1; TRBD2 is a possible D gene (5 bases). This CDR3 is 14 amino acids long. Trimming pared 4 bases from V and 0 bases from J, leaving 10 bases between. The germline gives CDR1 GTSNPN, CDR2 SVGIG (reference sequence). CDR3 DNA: TGTGCCTGGATGGACTCGAGCTCCTACAATGAGCAGTTCTTC. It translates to CAWMDSSSYNEQFF.

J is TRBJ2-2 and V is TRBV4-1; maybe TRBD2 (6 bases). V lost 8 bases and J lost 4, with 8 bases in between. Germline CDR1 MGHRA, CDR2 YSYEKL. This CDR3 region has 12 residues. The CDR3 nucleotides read TGCGCCAGCCGGGGGAGCACCGGGGAGCTGTTTTTT. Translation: CASRGSTGELFF.

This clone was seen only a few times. CDR3 DNA sequence: TGTGCCAGCAGCTTGGGGCCCGGGACTAGCGAATACGAGCAGTACTTC. This sequence encodes CASSLGPGTSEYEQYF. This chain joins TRBV9 and TRBJ2-7; 10 bases match TRBD2. The V segment lost 4 bases and the J segment 4 bases; nucleotides outside the gene matches: 11. This CDR3 contains 16 residues. Germline values: CDR1 SGDLS, CDR2 YYNGEE.

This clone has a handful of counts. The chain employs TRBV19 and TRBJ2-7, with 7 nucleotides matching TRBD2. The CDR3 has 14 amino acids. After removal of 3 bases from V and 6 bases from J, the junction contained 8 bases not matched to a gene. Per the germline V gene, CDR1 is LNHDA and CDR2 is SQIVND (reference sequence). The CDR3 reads CASSMGGAWSEQYF. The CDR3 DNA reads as TGTGCCAGTAGTATGGGAGGGGCCTGGTCCGAGCAGTACTTC.

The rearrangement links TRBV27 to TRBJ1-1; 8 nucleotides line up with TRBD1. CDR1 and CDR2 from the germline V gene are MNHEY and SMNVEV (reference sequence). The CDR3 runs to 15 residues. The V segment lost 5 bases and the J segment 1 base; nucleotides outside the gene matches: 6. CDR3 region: CASSPGTGENTEAFF. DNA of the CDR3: TGTGCCAGCAGTCCCGGGACAGGTGAGAACACTGAAGCTTTCTTT.

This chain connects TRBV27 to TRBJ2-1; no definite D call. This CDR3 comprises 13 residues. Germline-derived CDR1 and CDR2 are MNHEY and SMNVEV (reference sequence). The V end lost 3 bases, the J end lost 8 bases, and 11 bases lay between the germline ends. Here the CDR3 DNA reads TGTGCCAGCAGTTTTTCGGCAGGCCATGAGCAGTTCTTC. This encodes CASSFSAGHEQFF.

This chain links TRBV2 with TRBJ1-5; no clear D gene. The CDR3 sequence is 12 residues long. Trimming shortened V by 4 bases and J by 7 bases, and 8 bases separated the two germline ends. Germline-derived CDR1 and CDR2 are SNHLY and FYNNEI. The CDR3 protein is CASSVTGQPQHF. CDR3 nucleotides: TGTGCCAGCAGTGTCACGGGCCAGCCCCAGCATTTT.

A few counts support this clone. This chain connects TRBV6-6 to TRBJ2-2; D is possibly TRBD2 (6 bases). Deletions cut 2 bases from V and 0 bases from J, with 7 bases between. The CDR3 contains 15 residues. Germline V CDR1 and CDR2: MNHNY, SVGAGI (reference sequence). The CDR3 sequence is CASSYGGTNTGELFF. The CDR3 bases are TGTGCCAGCAGTTACGGGGGGACGAACACCGGGGAGCTGTTTTTT.